The T cell receptor (beta chain) described here comes from a study of Graves' ophthalmopathy and Graves' hyperthyroidism. General study findings and limits: Among thyroid clonotypes expanded above 0.001 frequency, most also appeared in blood. A roughly 80% specificity and around 90% sensitivity were achieved by a 13-signature model that separated ophthalmopathy from stable hyperthyroidism.

RNA transcripts were the source from which TCR beta CDR3 regions were amplified. Investigators did first-round RT-PCR with HTBI primers, then second-round multiplex PCR. One entry per CDR3 protein, called by TCRdb with MiXCR from the multiplex PCR reads. Among around 660,000 distinct CDR3 sequences listed, roughly two fifths were seen once. This clonotype was observed a handful of times. Its cognate antigen is unknown. Where ophthalmopathy was present, donors had moderate-to-severe activity, CAS ≥3, NOSPECS ≥4 and duration under 3 months. Pregnancy or lactation, uncontrolled infections and other autoimmune diseases were grounds for excluding patients. The receptor was derived from an adult man with Graves' ophthalmopathy. Sequenced input: peripheral blood.

The CDR3, as DNA: TGTGCCAGCAGTGTTTCCGGGACTGTCCCTACGCAGCAGTACTTC. Protein: CASSVSGTVPTQQYF. This chain links TRBV6-1 with TRBJ2-7; TRBD2 is a possible D gene (6 bases). CDR3 size: 15 residues. Deletions cut 4 bases from V and 8 bases from J, with 21 bases between. Germline V gene data show CDR1 as MNHNS and CDR2 as SASEGT.